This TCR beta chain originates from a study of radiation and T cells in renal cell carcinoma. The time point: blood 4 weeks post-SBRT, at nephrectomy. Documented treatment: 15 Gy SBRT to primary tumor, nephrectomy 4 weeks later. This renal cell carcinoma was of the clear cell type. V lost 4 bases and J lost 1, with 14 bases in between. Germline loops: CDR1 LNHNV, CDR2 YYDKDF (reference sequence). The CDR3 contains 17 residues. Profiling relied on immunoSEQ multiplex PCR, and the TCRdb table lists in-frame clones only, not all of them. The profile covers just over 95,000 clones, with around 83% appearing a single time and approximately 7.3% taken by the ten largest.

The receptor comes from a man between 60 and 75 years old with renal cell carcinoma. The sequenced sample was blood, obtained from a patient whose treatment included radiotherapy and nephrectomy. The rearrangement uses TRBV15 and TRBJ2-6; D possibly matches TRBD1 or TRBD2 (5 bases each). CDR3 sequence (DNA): TGTGCCACCAGCATCGGGGCCGCTGGTTCTGGGGCCAACGTCCTGACTTTC. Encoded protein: CATSIGAAGSGANVLTF.